The entry that follows covers one T cell receptor (beta chain) sequence. Its target is unknown. These data originate in a study of vaccination effects on CD4 cells after COVID-19. Study-wide results and limits: Vaccine-induced clones in healthy vaccinees cross-reacted with common cold coronaviruses in only 1 of 255 cases.

Generated by immunoSEQ multiplex PCR, the TCRdb table keeps only in-frame clones and is missing some. The profile shows 65,000 to 85,000 clones, approximately 80% of them singletons. Sequencing in the ViraFEST assay came after antigen-specific CD4+ T cells had been expanded with viral peptide pools, which were used to stimulate PBMC. Isolating CD4+ T cells followed approximately nine days of culture. Vaccinated recipients, who were negative for nucleocapsid antibodies, had no history of SARS-CoV-2 infection. Peptides at approximately 10 ug/ml and IL-2 at 9 to 10 IU/ml were added to a few million PBMC per well. The CDR3 length is 18 residues. V dropped 3 bases and J dropped 0 bases, with 18 bases sitting between them. Per the germline V gene, CDR1 is KGHSH and CDR2 is LQKENI.

This TCR came from a human donor who received a COVID-19 vaccine. The gene calls are TRBV18 and TRBJ1-5; tentatively, D is TRBD1 (6 bases). Sequencing was performed on CD4+ T cells from PBMCs cultured with SARS-CoV-2 spike peptides, taken before COVID-19 vaccination. In nucleotides, the CDR3 is TGTGCCAGCTCACCCGGACAGCTTAACCGTTATAGCAATCAGCCCCAGCATTTT. The encoded protein is CASSPGQLNRYSNQPQHF. The full variable domain, its missing parts supplied by reference TRBV18 and TRBJ1-5, is NAGVMQNPRHLVRRRGQEARLRCSPMKGHSHVYWYRQLPEEGLKFMVYLQKENIIDESGMPKERFSAEFPKEGPSILRIQQVVRGDSAAYFCASSPGQLNRYSNQPQHFGDGTRLSIL.